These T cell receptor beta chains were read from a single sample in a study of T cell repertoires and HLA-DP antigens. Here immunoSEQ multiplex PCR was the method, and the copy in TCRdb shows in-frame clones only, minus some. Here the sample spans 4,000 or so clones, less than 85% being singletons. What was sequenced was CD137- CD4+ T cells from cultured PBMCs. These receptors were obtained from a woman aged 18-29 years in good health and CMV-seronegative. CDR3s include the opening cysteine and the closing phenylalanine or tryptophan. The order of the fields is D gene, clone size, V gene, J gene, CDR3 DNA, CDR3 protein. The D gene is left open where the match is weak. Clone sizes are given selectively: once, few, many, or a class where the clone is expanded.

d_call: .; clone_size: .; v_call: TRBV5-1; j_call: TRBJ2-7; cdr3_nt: TGCGCCAGCAGCTTCAGGGAAGGAGGCGAGCAGTACTTC; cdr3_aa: CASSFREGGEQYF
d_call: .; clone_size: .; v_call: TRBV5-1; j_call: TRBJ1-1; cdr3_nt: TGCGCCAGCAGCCTGGACAGAGAGCCCAGAAAAACTGAAGCTTTCTTT; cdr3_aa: CASSLDREPRKTEAFF
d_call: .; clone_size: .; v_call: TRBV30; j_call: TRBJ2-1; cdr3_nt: TGTGCCTGGAGTGTAGACTCGGACAATGAGCAGTTCTTC; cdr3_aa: CAWSVDSDNEQFF
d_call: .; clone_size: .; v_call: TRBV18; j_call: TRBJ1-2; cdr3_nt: TGTGCCAGCTCACCCCTGCCGGGCGGGGACTATGGCTACACCTTC; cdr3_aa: CASSPLPGGDYGYTF
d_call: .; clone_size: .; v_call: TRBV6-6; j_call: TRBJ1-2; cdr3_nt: TGTGCCAGCAGTTCCAGTTTGGTAGGGAGAAACTATGGCTACACCTTC; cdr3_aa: CASSSSLVGRNYGYTF
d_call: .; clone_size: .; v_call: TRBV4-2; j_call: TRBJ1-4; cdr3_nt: TGTGCCAGCAGCCAAGACAGGTCTGGACGGGATGGACGTTTT; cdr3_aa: CASSQDRSGRDGRF
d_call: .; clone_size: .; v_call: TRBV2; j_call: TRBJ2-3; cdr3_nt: TGTGCCAGCAGCGGGCAAGTCACAGATACGCAGTATTTT; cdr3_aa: CASSGQVTDTQYF
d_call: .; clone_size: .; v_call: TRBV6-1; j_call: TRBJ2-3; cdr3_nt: TGTGCCAGCAGTGCGGGGATCAACCCCACCCCGAATACGCAGTATTTT; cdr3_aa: CASSAGINPTPNTQYF
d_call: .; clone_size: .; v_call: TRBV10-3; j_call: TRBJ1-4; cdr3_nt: TGTGCCATCAGTGGAGGGGTTGATGGAGAAAAACTGTTTTTT; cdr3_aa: CAISGGVDGEKLFF
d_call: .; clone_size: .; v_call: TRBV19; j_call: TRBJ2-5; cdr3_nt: TGTGCCAGTAAAGGGACCCAACTAGGAGAAGAGACCCAGTACTTC; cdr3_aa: CASKGTQLGEETQYF
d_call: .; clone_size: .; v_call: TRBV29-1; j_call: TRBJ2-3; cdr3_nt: TGCAGCGTCGGGGTTAAATACACAGATACGCAGTATTTT; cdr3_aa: CSVGVKYTDTQYF
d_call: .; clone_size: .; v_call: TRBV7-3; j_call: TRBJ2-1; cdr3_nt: TGTGCCAGCAGCTTAAGGGGTAGTGATGAGCAGTTCTTC; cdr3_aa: CASSLRGSDEQFF
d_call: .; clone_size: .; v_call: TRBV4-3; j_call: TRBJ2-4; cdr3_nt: TGCGCCAGCAGCCAGGGTGGCGTGGGTGGAGTCATTCAGTACTTC; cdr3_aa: CASSQGGVGGVIQYF
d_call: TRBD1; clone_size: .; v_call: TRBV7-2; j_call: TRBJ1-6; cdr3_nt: TGTGCCAGCAGCCCGAGACAGGGAGGTTCACCCCTCCACTTT; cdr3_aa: CASSPRQGGSPLHF
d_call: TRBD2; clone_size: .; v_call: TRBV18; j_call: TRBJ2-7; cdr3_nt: TGTGCCAGCTCACCGAAACTAGCGGGGGCCTACGAGCAGTACTTC; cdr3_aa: CASSPKLAGAYEQYF
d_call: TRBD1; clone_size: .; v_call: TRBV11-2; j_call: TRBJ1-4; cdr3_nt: TGTGCCAGCAGCCTGAGACAGGGAAGAGGAACTAATGAAAAACTGTTTTTT; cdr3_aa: CASSLRQGRGTNEKLFF
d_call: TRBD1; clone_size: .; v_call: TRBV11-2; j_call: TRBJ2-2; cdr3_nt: TGCGCCAGCAGCTTCAGGACAGGGGGCTGGACCGGGGAGCTGTTTTTT; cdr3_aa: CASSFRTGGWTGELFF
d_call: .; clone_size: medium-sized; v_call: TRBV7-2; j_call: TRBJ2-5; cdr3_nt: TGTGCCAGCAGCTTCAACAGGCAAGAGACCCAGTACTTC; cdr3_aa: CASSFNRQETQYF
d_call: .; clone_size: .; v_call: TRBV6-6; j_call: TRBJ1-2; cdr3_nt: TGTGCCAGCAGTTACGGCGTTGGTGGCTACACCTTC; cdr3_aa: CASSYGVGGYTF
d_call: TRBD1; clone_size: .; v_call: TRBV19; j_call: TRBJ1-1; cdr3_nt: TGTGCCAGTAGTACGACCGGGACAGGGACTGAAGCTTTCTTT; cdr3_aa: CASSTTGTGTEAFF
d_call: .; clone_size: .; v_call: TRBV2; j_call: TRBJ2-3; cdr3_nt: TGTGCCAGCAGTCCCGGGGATACGCAGTATTTT; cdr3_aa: CASSPGDTQYF
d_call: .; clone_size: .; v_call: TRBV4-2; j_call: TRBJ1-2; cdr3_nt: TGTGCCAGCAGCCAACAGGGAAGGGTAGGGGACACCTTC; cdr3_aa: CASSQQGRVGDTF
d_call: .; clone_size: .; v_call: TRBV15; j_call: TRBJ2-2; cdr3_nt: TGTGCCACCAGCAGACCTTTAACCGGGGAGCTGTTTTTT; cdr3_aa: CATSRPLTGELFF
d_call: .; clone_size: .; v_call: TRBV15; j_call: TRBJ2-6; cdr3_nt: TGTGCCACCAGCAACGTGTATGGGGCCAACGTCCTGACTTTC; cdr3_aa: CATSNVYGANVLTF
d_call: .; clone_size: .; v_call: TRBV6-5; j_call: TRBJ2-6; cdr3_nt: TGTGCCAGCAGTTACCCCCCCTCTGGGGCCAACGTCCTGACTTTC; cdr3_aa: CASSYPPSGANVLTF
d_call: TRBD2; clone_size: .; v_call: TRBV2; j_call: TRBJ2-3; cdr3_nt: TGTGCCAGTTCGACTAGCGGCACAGATACGCAGTATTTT; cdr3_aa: CASSTSGTDTQYF
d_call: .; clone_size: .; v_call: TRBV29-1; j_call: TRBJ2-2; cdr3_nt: TGCAGCGCTCAGGGTTACGGGGAGCTGTTTTTT; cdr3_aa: CSAQGYGELFF
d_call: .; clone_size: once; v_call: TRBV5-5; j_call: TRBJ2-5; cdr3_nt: TGTGCCAGCAGCAAGTTACAAGAGACCCAGTACTTC; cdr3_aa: CASSKLQETQYF
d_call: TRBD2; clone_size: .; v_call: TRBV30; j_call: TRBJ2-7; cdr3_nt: TGTGCCTGGAGTAAGCCCCGACTAGCGAGATACGAGCAGTACTTC; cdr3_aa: CAWSKPRLARYEQYF
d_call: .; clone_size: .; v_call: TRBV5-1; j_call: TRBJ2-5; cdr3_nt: TGCGCCAGCAGAAACAGAGAAGAGACCCAGTACTTC; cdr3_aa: CASRNREETQYF
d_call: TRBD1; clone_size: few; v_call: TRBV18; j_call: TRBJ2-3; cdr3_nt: TGTGCCAGCTCGCAAGGGACAGGGTTAAAAGATACGCAGTATTTT; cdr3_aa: CASSQGTGLKDTQYF
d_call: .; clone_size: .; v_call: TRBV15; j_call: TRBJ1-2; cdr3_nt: TGTGCCACCAGCAGACTGCGGACAGCCTTCTATGGCTACACCTTC; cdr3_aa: CATSRLRTAFYGYTF
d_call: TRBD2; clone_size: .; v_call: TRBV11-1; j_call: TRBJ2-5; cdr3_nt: TGTGCCAGCAGCTCATTGACTAGCGGGGGGGCAATCGAGACCCAGTACTTC; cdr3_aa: CASSSLTSGGAIETQYF
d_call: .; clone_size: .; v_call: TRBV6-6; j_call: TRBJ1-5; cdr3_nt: TGTGCCAGCAGTTACTCGATTTCCCAGCCCCAGCATTTT; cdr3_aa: CASSYSISQPQHF
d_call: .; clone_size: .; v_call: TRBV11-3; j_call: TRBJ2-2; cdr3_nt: TGTGCCAGCCAGTGGGCAGGGAGGACCGGGGAGCTGTTTTTT; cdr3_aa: CASQWAGRTGELFF
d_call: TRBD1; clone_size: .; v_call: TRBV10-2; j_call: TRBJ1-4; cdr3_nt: TGCGCCAGCAGGGGGACAGGGGTTGAAAAACTGTTTTTT; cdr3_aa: CASRGTGVEKLFF
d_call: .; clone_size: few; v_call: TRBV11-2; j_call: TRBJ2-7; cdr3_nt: TGTGCCAGCAGCTTAGACCTGGGGGCATGGAGGGCGGTGTACGAGCAGTACTTC; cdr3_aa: CASSLDLGAWRAVYEQYF
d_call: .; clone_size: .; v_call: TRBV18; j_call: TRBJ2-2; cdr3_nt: TGTGCCAGCTCACCTGGAGGGGATACCGGGGAGCTGTTTTTT; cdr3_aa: CASSPGGDTGELFF
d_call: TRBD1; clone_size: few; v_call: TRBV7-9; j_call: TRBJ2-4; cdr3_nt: TGTGCCAGCAGCCCGGGACAGGGAATGATAGCCAAAAACATTCAGTACTTC; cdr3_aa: CASSPGQGMIAKNIQYF
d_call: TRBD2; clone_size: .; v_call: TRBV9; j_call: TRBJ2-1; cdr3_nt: TGTGCCAGCAGCGTAGAGGCGGGGGGCAGCGATGAGCAGTTCTTC; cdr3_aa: CASSVEAGGSDEQFF
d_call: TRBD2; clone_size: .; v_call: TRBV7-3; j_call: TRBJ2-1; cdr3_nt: TGTGCCAGCAGCTTAATGGCTAGCGGGGGGGATGAGCAGTTCTTC; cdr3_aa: CASSLMASGGDEQFF
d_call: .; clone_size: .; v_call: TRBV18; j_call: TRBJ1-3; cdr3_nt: TGTGCCAGCTCACCACCGAAGGTGCTATCTGGAAACACCATATATTTT; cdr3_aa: CASSPPKVLSGNTIYF
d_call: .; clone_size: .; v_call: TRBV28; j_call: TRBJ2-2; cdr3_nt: TGTGCCAGCAGCAAACACACCGGGGAGCTGTTTTTT; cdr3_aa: CASSKHTGELFF
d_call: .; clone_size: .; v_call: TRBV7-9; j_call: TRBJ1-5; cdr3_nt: TGTGCCAGCAGTATGGAGGGCAATCAGCCCCAGCATTTT; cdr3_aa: CASSMEGNQPQHF
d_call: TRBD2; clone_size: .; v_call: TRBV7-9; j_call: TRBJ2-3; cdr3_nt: TGTGCCAGCAGCTTAGTGTGGACTAGCGGGGGACCCCATACGCAGTATTTT; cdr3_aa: CASSLVWTSGGPHTQYF
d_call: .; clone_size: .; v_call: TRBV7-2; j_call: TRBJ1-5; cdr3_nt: TGTGCCAGCAGCCCCGGACGGCATAGCAATCAGCCCCAGCATTTT; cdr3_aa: CASSPGRHSNQPQHF
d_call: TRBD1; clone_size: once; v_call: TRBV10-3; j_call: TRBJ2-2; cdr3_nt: TGTGCCATCAGTGAGTCGAACAGGGGAGTCGGCGGGGAGCTGTTTTTT; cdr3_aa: CAISESNRGVGGELFF
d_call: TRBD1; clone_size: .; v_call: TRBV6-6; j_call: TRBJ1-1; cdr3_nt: TGTGCCAGCAGTTCGAACAGGGGGAACACTGAAGCTTTCTTT; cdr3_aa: CASSSNRGNTEAFF
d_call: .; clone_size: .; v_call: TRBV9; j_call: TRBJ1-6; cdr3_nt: TGTGCCAGCAGCGTAGCTGGGGGGTGGGATTCACCCCTCCACTTT; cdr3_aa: CASSVAGGWDSPLHF
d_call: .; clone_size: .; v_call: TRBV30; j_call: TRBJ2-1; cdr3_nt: TGTGCCTGGAAAGGGACTTACAATGAGCAGTTCTTC; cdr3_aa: CAWKGTYNEQFF
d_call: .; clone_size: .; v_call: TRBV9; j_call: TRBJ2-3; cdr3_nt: TGTGCCAGCAGCGGAGGGAGCTCAGATACGCAGTATTTT; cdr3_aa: CASSGGSSDTQYF